The present entry profiles one T cell receptor beta chain with its context. Antigen specificity is unknown. Some clones are missing from TCRdb's copy, which holds only in-frame ones; the method was immunoSEQ multiplex PCR. Among fewer than 2.5 million clones listed, roughly 93% were seen once. This specimen comes from a study of shared clonotypes between healthy human individuals. Healthy adults negative for HIV, lacking recent acute infections or vaccinations, served as donors. CD4+ cells underwent separation, giving CD45RA+ naive and CD45RA-negative memory subsets. Trimming pared 0 bases from V and 3 bases from J, leaving 12 bases between. Germline CDR1 SGHRS, CDR2 YFSETQ. The CDR3 is 16 amino acids. Study findings and constraints: Non-shared clonotypes had lower generation probabilities than those shared by all four donors. Larger richness was generally estimated for naive than memory subsets.

This TCR was recovered from a man younger than 35 in good health. Some clones in this sample may be carry-over from other donors' samples. Specimen: naive CD4+ T cells from PBMCs. Regarding subset: CD45RA+ positively selected. This chain joins TRBV5-1 and TRBJ2-2; tentatively, D is TRBD1 (5 bases). CDR3 amino acids: CASSLDGAPYTGELFF. The CDR3 nucleotides read TGCGCCAGCAGCTTGGATGGGGCCCCGTACACCGGGGAGCTGTTTTTT.